The present T cell receptor (beta chain) was sequenced within a study of T cell responses to AZD1222 COVID-19 vaccine. Generated by immunoSEQ multiplex PCR, the TCRdb table keeps only in-frame clones and is missing some. The profile covers 95,000 to 100,000 clones, with roughly 86% appearing a single time and about 9.4% taken by the ten largest. This CDR3 comprises 12 residues. The germline V and J ends were trimmed by 5 bases and 4 bases, with 6 bases remaining between them. Germline V lookup: CDR1 MDHEN, CDR2 SYDVKM. Details on this clone: Its antigen is currently unknown.

Study-wide points: Most donors were white British and more were female, and clonal diversity was possibly underestimated. Repertoire samples came only from after the peak T cell response. At 160-218 and 743-854, vaccine-associated CD4 TCRs were dominant, and they spanned spike.

This sample comprised peripheral blood, obtained 28 days after the second AZD1222 dose. The TCR originated in an adult who received the AZD1222 COVID-19 vaccine. The chain carries TRBV28 and TRBJ1-5; D uncertain. CDR3: CASSVENQPQHF. The CDR3 region has the DNA TGTGCCAGCAGTGTAGAGAATCAGCCCCAGCATTTT.